The 32 T cell receptor beta chains listed next were all sequenced from one sample in a study of blood T cell repertoires in COVID-19. This table comes from immunoSEQ multiplex PCR, and its TCRdb copy is limited to in-frame clones, with some not included. Of around 370,000 clones in the sample, nearly 90% were seen once. The sequenced sample consisted of peripheral blood. The receptors here all came from a man younger than 30 with active or convalescent COVID-19.

The V gene is TRBV5-4, the J gene TRBJ2-7; 7 bases line up with TRBD1. The V and J ends lost 0 bases and 3 bases, in that order; junction bases with no gene match: 6. The CDR3 is 15 amino acids. The germline V gene encodes CDR1 SGHNT and CDR2 YYREEE (reference sequence). CDR3 in DNA: TGTGCCAGCAGCTTGGTGGGACAGCCTTACTACGAGCAGTACTTC. Its protein product is CASSLVGQPYYEQYF.

The V gene is TRBV5-5, the J gene TRBJ1-2; no definite D call. Looked up from germline, CDR1 is SGHKS and CDR2 is YYEKEE (reference sequence). The V gene lost 0 bases and the J gene lost 5 bases, with 8 bases spanning the gap. The CDR3 consists of 13 residues. The CDR3 region has the DNA TGTGCCAGCAGCTTGGGACTGTTATATGGCTACACCTTC. This sequence encodes CASSLGLLYGYTF.

This chain joins TRBV7-8 and TRBJ1-1; 9 bases line up with TRBD1. The CDR3 consists of 17 residues. The junction had 19 bases not matched to a gene; V was cut back by 6 bases and J by 8 bases. Germline assignment: CDR1 SGHVS and CDR2 FQNEAQ. The CDR3 sequence: CASRRQGGWPDQKEAFF. The CDR3 DNA reads TGTGCCAGCAGACGACAGGGGGGATGGCCGGACCAGAAGGAAGCTTTCTTT.

The gene calls are TRBV27 and TRBJ2-3; D may be TRBD1 (6 bases). The CDR3 has 15 residues. Germline V CDR1 and CDR2: MNHEY, SMNVEV (reference sequence). Between the trimmed V and J ends, which lost 4 bases and 8 bases, there was a span of 19 bases. The CDR3 sequence is CASSYSQGTAGTQYF. CDR3 in DNA: TGTGCCAGCAGTTATAGCCAGGGGACCGCGGGTACGCAGTATTTT.

The rearrangement joins TRBV10-3 to TRBJ1-3; a possible D gene is TRBD1 (5 bases). With 4 bases removed from V and 0 bases from J, the gap between germline ends came to 10 bases. CDR3 length: 15 residues. Germline values: CDR1 ENHRY, CDR2 SYGVKD. The CDR3: CAISGGEYSGNTIYF. CDR3 nucleotide sequence: TGTGCCATCAGTGGGGGGGAGTACTCTGGAAACACCATATATTTT.

CDR3 DNA sequence: TGCAGCGCCACAGGGGGACAGATCTCTGGCTACACCTTC. Amino acids: CSATGGQISGYTF. This chain links TRBV29-1 with TRBJ1-2; 8 nucleotides agree with TRBD1. Trimming removed 7 bases from V and 7 bases from J; junction bases left unmatched: 11. CDR1 SQVTM and CDR2 ANQGSEA come from the germline V gene. This CDR3 has 13 amino acids.

CDR3 bases: TGCGCCAGCAGCACCTCGGAAGGGAGCTATGGCTACACCTTC. This encodes CASSTSEGSYGYTF. This rearrangement joins TRBV4-1 to TRBJ1-2; no definite D call. The germline CDR1 and CDR2 sequences are MGHRA and YSYEKL. With 5 bases removed from V and 4 bases from J, the gap between germline ends came to 14 bases. The CDR3 totals 14 residues.

This sequence joins TRBV4-3 and TRBJ2-1, with TRBD2 as a possible D gene (7 bases). Germline CDR1 reads LGHNA; CDR2 reads YSLEER. This CDR3 contains 15 residues. Trimming shortened V by 4 bases and J by 3 bases, and 13 bases separated the two germline ends. The CDR3 DNA sequence: TGCGCCAGCAGCCCCTCGGGGGGCAACTACAATGAGCAGTTCTTC. Translating it yields CASSPSGGNYNEQFF.

The chain is built from TRBV7-9 and TRBJ1-2, with 7 bases fitting TRBD1. Trimming cost V 4 bases and J 7 bases; bases outside gene matches: 18. Germline values: CDR1 SEHNR, CDR2 FQNEAQ (reference sequence). The CDR3 has 17 residues. The CDR3 coding sequence is TGTGCCAGCAGCTCGGACCTCCGGGACAGCCACTGGAGTGGCTACACCTTC. Protein sequence: CASSSDLRDSHWSGYTF.

The chain combines TRBV25-1 with TRBJ1-2; 9 bases line up with TRBD1. The germline CDR1 and CDR2 sequences are MGHDK and SYGVNS. The CDR3 extends over 14 amino acids. After removal of 4 bases from V and 8 bases from J, the junction contained 8 bases not matched to a gene. The CDR3 protein is CASSGFGQGKGYTF. The DNA for the CDR3 is TGTGCCAGCAGTGGATTTGGACAGGGGAAGGGCTACACCTTC.

V and J are TRBV7-9 and TRBJ2-3; 9 positions agree with TRBD2. CDR1 is SEHNR and CDR2 is FQNEAQ in the germline V gene (reference sequence). The CDR3 is 17 amino acids. Trimming took 6 bases from V and 0 from J; bases not matched to a gene: 10. DNA of the CDR3: TGTGCCAGCAGACCACCGCTAGCGGGACCGAGCACAGATACGCAGTATTTT. It specifies CASRPPLAGPSTDTQYF.

In nucleotides, the CDR3 is TGTGCCAGCAGCGGGACAGGGTACAATGAGCAGTTCTTC. It codes for CASSGTGYNEQFF. The chain recombines TRBV7-9 with TRBJ2-1; TRBD1 matches at 9 bases. Germline V gene data show CDR1 as SEHNR and CDR2 as FQNEAQ (reference sequence). The CDR3 contains 13 residues. V lost 5 bases to trimming and J lost 4 bases; unmatched junction nucleotides: 0. Variable domain in full (rest from reference TRBV7-9 and TRBJ2-1): DTGVSQNPRHKITKRGQNVTFRCDPISEHNRLYWYRQTLGQGPEFLTYFQNEAQLEKSRLLSDRFSAERPKGSFSTLEIQRTEQGDSAMYLCASSGTGYNEQFFGPGTRLTVL.

V usage is TRBV12-5 and J usage is TRBJ2-7, with TRBD2 identical over 9 bases. Germline-derived CDR1 and CDR2 are LGHNT and FRNRAP. With V trimmed by 0 bases and J by 2 bases, 5 bases remained unmatched. This CDR3 spans 16 amino acids. CDR3 DNA: TGTGCTAGTGGTTTGGTACGGCCTAGCGGGACCTACGAGCAGTACTTC. Residues: CASGLVRPSGTYEQYF.

This rearrangement joins TRBV30 to TRBJ1-5; maybe TRBD1 (5 bases). Trimming removed 2 bases from V and 7 bases from J, with 12 bases in between. Germline-derived CDR1 and CDR2 are GTSNPN and SVGIG (reference sequence). The length of the CDR3 is 13 residues. This chain's CDR3 is CAWSRGQGQPQHF. The CDR3 DNA follows: TGTGCCTGGAGTCGAGGCCAGGGACAGCCCCAGCATTTT.

The CDR3 protein is CAISSGISYEQYF. For the CDR3, the DNA is TGTGCCATCAGTTCAGGCATCTCCTACGAGCAGTACTTC. The chain joins TRBV10-3 to TRBJ2-7; D is undetermined. Germline lookup yields CDR1 ENHRY and CDR2 SYGVKD. CDR3 length equals 13 residues. The V gene lost 5 bases and the J gene lost 0 bases, with 8 bases spanning the gap.

V usage is TRBV28 and J usage is TRBJ2-4; TRBD2 aligns across 10 bases. The CDR3 runs to 15 residues. The V gene's germline CDR1 is MDHEN and CDR2 SYDVKM. Germline trimming cut 9 bases from V and 4 bases from J; bases unmatched to any gene: 9. The CDR3, as DNA: TGTGCCAGTGAGACTAGCGGGCCTCTAAAAAACATTCAGTACTTC. This codes for CASETSGPLKNIQYF.

J is TRBJ2-7 and V is TRBV6-5; 9 bases map to TRBD2. The CDR3 covers 14 residues. V gave up 6 bases and J gave up 0 bases; unmatched junction bases: 3. CDR1 is MNHEY and CDR2 is SVGAGI in the germline V gene. The CDR3 reads CASRTSGSSYEQYF. The CDR3 coding sequence is TGTGCCAGCAGGACTAGCGGCAGCTCCTACGAGCAGTACTTC.

This clone was seen a single time. The chain has TRBV19 and TRBJ1-1; D uncertain. The ends were cut back, 5 bases at V and 0 bases at J, with 7 bases in the middle. This CDR3 spans 13 amino acids. Germline values: CDR1 LNHDA, CDR2 SQIVND (reference sequence). CDR3 bases: TGTGCCAGTAGTGAAGCTGTGAACACTGAAGCTTTCTTT. It encodes CASSEAVNTEAFF.

The chain uses TRBV7-2 and TRBJ2-2; perhaps TRBD1 as D (5 bases). V lost 1 base and J lost 6, with 6 bases in between. The germline CDR1 and CDR2 sequences are SGHTA and FQGNSA. There are 13 residues in the CDR3. The CDR3 DNA reads TGTGCCAGCAGCTTAGTACAGGCCGGGGAGCTGTTTTTT. Its translation: CASSLVQAGELFF.

V usage is TRBV14 and J usage is TRBJ2-1, with 7 bases identical to TRBD2. Germline trimming cut 7 bases from V and 2 bases from J; bases unmatched to any gene: 8. Germline assignment: CDR1 SGHDN and CDR2 FVKESK. The CDR3 runs to 15 residues. CDR3 amino acids: CASNHLAATYNEQFF. CDR3 bases: TGTGCCAGCAACCACCTAGCGGCCACCTACAATGAGCAGTTCTTC.

The chain recombines TRBV6-2 or TRBV6-3 with TRBJ2-3; the D is unclear. Per germline, CDR1 MNHEY and CDR2 SVGEGT. The CDR3 extends over 15 amino acids. V lost 5 bases to trimming and J lost 3 bases, with 15 bases between them. CDR3 in DNA: TGTGCCAGCAGTCTGCGGAATTTCGGGACAGATACGCAGTATTTT. Protein: CASSLRNFGTDTQYF.

This chain joins TRBV18 and TRBJ1-6; 10 positions match TRBD1. This CDR3 has 15 residues. With V trimmed by 0 bases and J by 7 bases, 0 bases remained unmatched. Germline V gene data show CDR1 as KGHSH and CDR2 as LQKENI. This CDR3 is CASSPPDRGNSPLHF. CDR3 coding DNA: TGTGCCAGCTCACCACCGGACAGGGGGAATTCACCCCTCCACTTT.

The chain is built from TRBV9 and TRBJ2-1; 8 bases fit TRBD2. V shed 3 bases, J shed 2 bases, and the junction held 10 bases outside the gene matches. The CDR3 contains 17 residues. Germline assignment: CDR1 SGDLS and CDR2 YYNGEE. The CDR3 bases are TGTGCCAGCAGCGCTTTTTTCGGGAGGGCCCCCTACAATGAGCAGTTCTTC. It is translated as CASSAFFGRAPYNEQFF.

The V gene is TRBV3-1 (or the pseudogene TRBV3-2), the J gene TRBJ2-7; 8 bases align to TRBD1. V gave up 4 bases and J gave up 3 bases; unmatched junction bases: 11. This CDR3 spans 16 amino acids. The germline V gene encodes CDR1 LGHDT and CDR2 YNNKEL (reference sequence). CDR3 sequence reads: CASSRPGQGYCYEQYF. CDR3 in DNA: TGTGCCAGCAGCCGCCCTGGACAGGGATATTGCTACGAGCAGTACTTC.

This chain links TRBV3-1 (or the pseudogene TRBV3-2) with TRBJ2-2; the D gene is possibly TRBD2 (5 bases). The germline V gene has CDR1 LGHDT and CDR2 YNNKEL (reference sequence). CDR3 length equals 19 residues. V lost 4 bases and J lost 1, with 22 bases in between. The CDR3 is CASSPRRYKGAMNTGELFF. The CDR3 DNA reads as TGTGCCAGCAGCCCCCGGAGATACAAGGGAGCCATGAACACCGGGGAGCTGTTTTTT.

The chain combines TRBV4-3 with TRBJ2-7, with D maybe TRBD1 (7 bases). This CDR3 is 14 amino acids long. Trimming pared 1 base from V and 2 bases from J, leaving 9 bases between. Germline CDR1 reads LGHNA; CDR2 reads YSLEER. CDR3 sequence (DNA): TGCGCCAGCAGCCAAGGGAGGGGGCCCTACGAGCAGTACTTC. This translates into CASSQGRGPYEQYF.

This chain joins TRBV27 and TRBJ2-3; 11 nucleotides agree with TRBD2. Germline V gene data show CDR1 as MNHEY and CDR2 as SMNVEV (reference sequence). The CDR3 is 17 residues long. V lost 6 bases and J lost 4; bases outside the gene matches: 12. CDR3 DNA sequence: TGTGCCAGCAGCCAAAAACCTACTAGCGGGAGATCAGATACGCAGTATTTT. Its protein product is CASSQKPTSGRSDTQYF.

This clone was counted once. The chain joins TRBV29-1 to TRBJ1-1; TRBD1 agrees at 9 bases. Germline V gene sequence: CDR1 SQVTM, CDR2 ANQGSEA. The CDR3 spans 14 residues. With 0 bases clipped from V and 5 bases from J, the junction kept 4 bases outside the gene matches. CDR3 region: CSVEETGGWTEAFF. The CDR3 region has the DNA TGCAGCGTTGAAGAAACAGGGGGCTGGACTGAAGCTTTCTTT.

The chain links TRBV6-2 or TRBV6-3 to TRBJ2-1; 11 bases align to TRBD1. Per the germline V gene, CDR1 is MNHEY and CDR2 is SVGEGT. V trimming: 2 bases; J trimming: 7 bases; junction bases outside the gene matches: 10. The CDR3 loop spans 17 amino acids. The DNA for the CDR3 is TGTGCCAGCAGTTACGGGTACGGGACAGGGGGAAGGAATGAGCAGTTCTTC. Translation: CASSYGYGTGGRNEQFF.

This rearrangement joins TRBV19 to TRBJ1-1; tentatively, D is TRBD1 (6 bases). CDR3 length equals 14 residues. V shed 3 bases and J shed 1 base, with 9 bases lying between them. Germline V CDR1 and CDR2: LNHDA, SQIVND (reference sequence). The CDR3 reads CASSMGAPNTEAFF. CDR3 DNA: TGTGCCAGTAGTATGGGGGCCCCGAACACTGAAGCTTTCTTT.

The chain joins TRBV4-2 to TRBJ2-7; 10 bases fit TRBD1. Trimming took 0 bases from V and 0 from J; bases not matched to a gene: 14. From germline, CDR1 is LGHNA and CDR2 YNFKEQ. The CDR3 sequence is 20 residues long. The CDR3 nucleotides are TGTGCCAGCAGCCAAGAGCCGCCGAGGGGACAGGGGTCCTACTCCTACGAGCAGTACTTC. Encoded protein: CASSQEPPRGQGSYSYEQYF.

The V call is TRBV5-4, the J call TRBJ2-1, with 9 positions matching TRBD2. J was trimmed by 5 bases and V by 0 bases; bases with no gene match: 9. The V gene's germline CDR1 is SGHNT and CDR2 YYREEE (reference sequence). This CDR3 comprises 17 residues. As DNA, the CDR3 is TGTGCCAGCAGCTTGGATAGCGGGAGTCCCAACAACAATGAGCAGTTCTTC. Amino acid sequence: CASSLDSGSPNNNEQFF.